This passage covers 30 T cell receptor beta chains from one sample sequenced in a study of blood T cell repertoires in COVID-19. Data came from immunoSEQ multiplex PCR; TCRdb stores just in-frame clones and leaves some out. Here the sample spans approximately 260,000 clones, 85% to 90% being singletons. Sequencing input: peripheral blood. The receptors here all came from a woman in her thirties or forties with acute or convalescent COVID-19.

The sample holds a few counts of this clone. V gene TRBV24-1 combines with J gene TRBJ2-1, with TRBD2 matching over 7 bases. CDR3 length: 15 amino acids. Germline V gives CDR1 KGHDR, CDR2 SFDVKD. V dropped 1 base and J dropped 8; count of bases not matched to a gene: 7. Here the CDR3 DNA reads TGTGCCACCAGTGATTTAGGGCGGGGGAGGGATGAGCAGTTCTTC. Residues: CATSDLGRGRDEQFF.

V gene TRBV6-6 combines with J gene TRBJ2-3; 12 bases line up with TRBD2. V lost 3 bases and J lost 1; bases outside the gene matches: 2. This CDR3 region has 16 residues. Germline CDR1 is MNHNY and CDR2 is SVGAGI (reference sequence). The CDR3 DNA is TGTGCCAGCAGTTATCGGACTAGCGGGGGCACAGATACGCAGTATTTT. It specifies CASSYRTSGGTDTQYF.

CDR3 DNA: TGTGCCAGCAGTGAGGCGGGGGGCACCTCTGGAAACACCATATATTTT. Amino acid sequence: CASSEAGGTSGNTIYF. This chain joins TRBV2 and TRBJ1-3; weak D call: TRBD1 (6 bases). The CDR3 has 16 residues. From germline, CDR1 is SNHLY and CDR2 FYNNEI. Deletions cut 3 bases from V and 0 bases from J, with 12 bases between.

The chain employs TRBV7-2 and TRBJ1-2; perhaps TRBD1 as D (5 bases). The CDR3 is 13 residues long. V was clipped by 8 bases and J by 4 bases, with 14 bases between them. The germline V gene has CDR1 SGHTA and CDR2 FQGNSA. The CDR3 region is CASGPQGGYGYTF. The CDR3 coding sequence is TGTGCCAGCGGCCCCCAGGGAGGCTATGGCTACACCTTC.

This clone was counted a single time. CDR3 region: CASSSYSGRNTEAFF. The CDR3 bases are TGTGCCAGCAGTTCATATTCCGGGAGAAACACTGAAGCTTTCTTT. The genes are TRBV6-2 or TRBV6-3 and TRBJ1-1; D gene ambiguous. V dropped 4 bases and J dropped 2 bases, with 14 bases sitting between them. The V gene's germline CDR1 is MNHEY and CDR2 SVGEGT. The CDR3 totals 15 residues.

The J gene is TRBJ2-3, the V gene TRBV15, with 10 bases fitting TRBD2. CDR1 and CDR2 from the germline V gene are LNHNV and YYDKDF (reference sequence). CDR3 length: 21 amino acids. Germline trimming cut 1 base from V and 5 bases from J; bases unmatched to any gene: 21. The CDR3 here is CATSRGDLRASGGAGKDTQYF. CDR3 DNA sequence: TGTGCCACCAGCAGAGGAGACCTACGCGCCAGCGGGGGGGCCGGGAAAGATACGCAGTATTTT.

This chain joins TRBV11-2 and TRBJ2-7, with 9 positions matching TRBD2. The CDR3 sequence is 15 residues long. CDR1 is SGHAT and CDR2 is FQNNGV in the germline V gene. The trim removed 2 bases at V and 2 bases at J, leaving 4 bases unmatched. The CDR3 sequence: CASSLSAGGPYEQYV. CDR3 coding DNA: TGTGCCAGCAGCTTATCTGCGGGGGGGCCCTACGAGCAGTACGTC.

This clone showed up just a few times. The DNA of the CDR3 is TGTGCCAGCTCACCAGGGGCACTCTCTGGAAACACCATATATTTT. Translated, it gives CASSPGALSGNTIYF. The J gene is TRBJ1-3, the V gene TRBV18, with D tentatively TRBD1 (5 bases). The CDR3 is made up of 15 amino acids. Trimming took 2 bases from V and 0 from J, leaving 8 bases between them. Germline V gives CDR1 KGHSH, CDR2 LQKENI.

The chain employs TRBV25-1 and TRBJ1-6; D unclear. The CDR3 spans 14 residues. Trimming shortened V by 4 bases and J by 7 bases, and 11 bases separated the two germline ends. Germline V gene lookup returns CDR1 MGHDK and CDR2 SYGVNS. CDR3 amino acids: CASSAPGWNSPLHF. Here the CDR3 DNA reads TGTGCCAGCAGTGCCCCGGGGTGGAATTCACCCCTCCACTTT.

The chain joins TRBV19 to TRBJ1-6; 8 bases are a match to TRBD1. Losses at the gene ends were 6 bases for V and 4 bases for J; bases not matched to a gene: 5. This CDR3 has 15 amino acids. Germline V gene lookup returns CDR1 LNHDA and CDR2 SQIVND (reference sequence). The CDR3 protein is CASRRTGTYNSPLHF. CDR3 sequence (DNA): TGTGCCAGTAGACGGACAGGGACATATAATTCACCCCTCCACTTT.

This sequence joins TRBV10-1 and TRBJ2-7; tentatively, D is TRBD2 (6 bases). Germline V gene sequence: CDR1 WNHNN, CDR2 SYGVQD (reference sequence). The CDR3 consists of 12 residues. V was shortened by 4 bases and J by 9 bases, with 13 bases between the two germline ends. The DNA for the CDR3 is TGCGCCAGCAGTGGGGACTCCGGGGTGCAGTACGTC. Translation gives CASSGDSGVQYV.

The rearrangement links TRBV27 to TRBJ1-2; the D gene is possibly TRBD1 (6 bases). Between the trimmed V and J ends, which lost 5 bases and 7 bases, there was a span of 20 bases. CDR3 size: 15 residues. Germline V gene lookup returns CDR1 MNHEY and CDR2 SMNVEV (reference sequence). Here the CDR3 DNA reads TGTGCCAGCAGTCTTGGGGGATCAGGGGTCGGTGGCTACACCTTC. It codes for CASSLGGSGVGGYTF.

CDR3 loop: CASSVADWVEGTEAFF. Written as DNA, the CDR3 is TGTGCCAGCAGCGTAGCGGATTGGGTTGAGGGCACTGAAGCTTTCTTT. V usage is TRBV9 and J usage is TRBJ1-1, with D uncertain. V was clipped by 0 bases and J by 4 bases, with 16 bases between them. The CDR3 consists of 16 residues. CDR1 SGDLS and CDR2 YYNGEE come from the germline V gene.

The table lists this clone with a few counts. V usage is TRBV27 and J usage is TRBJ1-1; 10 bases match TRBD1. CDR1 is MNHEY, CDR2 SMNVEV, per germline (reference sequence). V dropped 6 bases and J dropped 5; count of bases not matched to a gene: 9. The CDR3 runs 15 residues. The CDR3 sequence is CASRGTGVGGTEAFF. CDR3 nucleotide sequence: TGTGCCAGCAGGGGGACAGGGGTTGGAGGGACTGAAGCTTTCTTT.

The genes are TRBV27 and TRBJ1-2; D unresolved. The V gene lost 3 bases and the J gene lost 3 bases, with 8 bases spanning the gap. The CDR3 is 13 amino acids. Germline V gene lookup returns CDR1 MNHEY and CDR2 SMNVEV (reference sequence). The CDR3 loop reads CASSLEGDYGYTF. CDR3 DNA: TGTGCCAGCAGTTTGGAGGGCGACTATGGCTACACCTTC.

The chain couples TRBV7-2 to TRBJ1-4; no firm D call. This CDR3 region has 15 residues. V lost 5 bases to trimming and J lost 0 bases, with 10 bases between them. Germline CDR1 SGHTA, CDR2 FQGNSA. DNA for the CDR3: TGTGCCAGCAGCCCGCTAGATGCAACTAATGAAAAACTGTTTTTT. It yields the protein CASSPLDATNEKLFF.

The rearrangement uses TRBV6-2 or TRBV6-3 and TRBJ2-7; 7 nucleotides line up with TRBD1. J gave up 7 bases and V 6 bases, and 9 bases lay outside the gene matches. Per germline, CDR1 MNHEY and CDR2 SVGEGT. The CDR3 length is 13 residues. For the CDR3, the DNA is TGTGCCAGCAGCTTTGACAGGGTAGGGGAGCAGTACGTC. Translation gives CASSFDRVGEQYV.

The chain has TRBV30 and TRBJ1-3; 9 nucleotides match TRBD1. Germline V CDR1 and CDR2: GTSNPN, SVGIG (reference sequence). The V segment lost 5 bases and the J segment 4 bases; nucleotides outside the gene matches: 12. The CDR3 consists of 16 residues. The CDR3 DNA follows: TGTGCCTGGGCAACCACGACAGGGGGATCCGGAAACACCATATATTTT. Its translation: CAWATTTGGSGNTIYF.

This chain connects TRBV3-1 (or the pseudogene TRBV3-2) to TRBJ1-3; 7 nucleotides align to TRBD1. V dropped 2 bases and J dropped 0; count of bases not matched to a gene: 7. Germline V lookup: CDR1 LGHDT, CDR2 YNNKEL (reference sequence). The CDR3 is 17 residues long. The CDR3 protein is CASSQLRDSISGNTIYF. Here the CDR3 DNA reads TGTGCCAGCAGCCAACTCCGGGACAGCATCTCTGGAAACACCATATATTTT.

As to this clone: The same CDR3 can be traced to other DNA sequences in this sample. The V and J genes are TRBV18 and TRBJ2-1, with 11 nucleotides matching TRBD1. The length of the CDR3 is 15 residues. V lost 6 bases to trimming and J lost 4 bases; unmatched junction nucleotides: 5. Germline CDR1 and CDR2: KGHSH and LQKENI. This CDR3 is CASSTGTGGYNEQFF. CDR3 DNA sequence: TGTGCCAGCTCCACCGGGACAGGGGGTTACAATGAGCAGTTCTTC.

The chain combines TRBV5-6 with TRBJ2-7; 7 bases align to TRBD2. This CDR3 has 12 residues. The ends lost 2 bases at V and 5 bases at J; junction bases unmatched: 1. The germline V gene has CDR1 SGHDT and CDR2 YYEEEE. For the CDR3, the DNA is TGTGCCAGCAGCTTCCGGGGGGACGAGCAGTACGTC. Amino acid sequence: CASSFRGDEQYV.

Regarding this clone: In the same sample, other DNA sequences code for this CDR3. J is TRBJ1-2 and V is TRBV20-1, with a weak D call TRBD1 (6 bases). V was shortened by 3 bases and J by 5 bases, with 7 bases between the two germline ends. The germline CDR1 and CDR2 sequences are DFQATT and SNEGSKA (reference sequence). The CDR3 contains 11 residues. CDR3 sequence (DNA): TGCAGTGCTAGGGACAGTTATGGCTACACCTTC. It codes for CSARDSYGYTF.

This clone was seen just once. In DNA, the CDR3 is TGTGCCAGTAGTATAATCGTGACAGGGAGGTATGGCTACACCTTC. The encoded protein is CASSIIVTGRYGYTF. This chain uses TRBV19 with TRBJ1-2; 7 bases fit TRBD1. In germline, CDR1 is LNHDA, CDR2 SQIVND (reference sequence). The CDR3 runs to 15 residues. J was trimmed by 5 bases and V by 2 bases; bases with no gene match: 8.

The CDR3 bases are TGCGCCAGCAGCTTACCGCAGGGAGGAAACTATGGCTACACCTTC. Protein product: CASSLPQGGNYGYTF. The chain carries TRBV5-1 and TRBJ1-2; D is perhaps TRBD1 (5 bases). The germline V gene has CDR1 SGHRS and CDR2 YFSETQ. The V gene lost 2 bases and the J gene lost 2 bases, with 13 bases spanning the gap. This CDR3 spans 15 amino acids.

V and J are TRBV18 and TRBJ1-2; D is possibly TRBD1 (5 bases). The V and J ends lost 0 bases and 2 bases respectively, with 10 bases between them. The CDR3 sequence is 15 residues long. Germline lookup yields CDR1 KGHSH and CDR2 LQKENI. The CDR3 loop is CASSPPGRGNYGYTF. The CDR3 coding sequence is TGTGCCAGCTCACCACCGGGACGGGGGAACTATGGCTACACCTTC.

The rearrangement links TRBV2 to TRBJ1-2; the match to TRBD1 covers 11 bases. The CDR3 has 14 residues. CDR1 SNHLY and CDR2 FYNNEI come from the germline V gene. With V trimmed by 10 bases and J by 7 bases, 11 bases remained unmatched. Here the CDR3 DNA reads TGTGCCACCGATCGGACAGGGGGCAGCGGTGGCTACACCTTC. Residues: CATDRTGGSGGYTF.

CDR3: CASSEVRVAFF. The DNA of the CDR3 is TGTGCCAGCAGTGAAGTCAGGGTCGCTTTCTTT. This sequence joins TRBV2 and TRBJ1-1; the D gene is possibly TRBD1 (5 bases). Germline V lookup: CDR1 SNHLY, CDR2 FYNNEI. Trimming removed 1 base at V and 11 bases at J, with 8 bases between. CDR3 length: 11 amino acids.

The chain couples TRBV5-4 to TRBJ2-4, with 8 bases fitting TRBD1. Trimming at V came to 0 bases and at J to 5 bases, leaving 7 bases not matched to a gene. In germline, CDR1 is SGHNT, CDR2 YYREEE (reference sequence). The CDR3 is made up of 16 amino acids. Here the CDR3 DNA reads TGTGCCAGCAGCTTGGGGCGCGGGACAGGCCAAAACATTCAGTACTTC. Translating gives CASSLGRGTGQNIQYF.

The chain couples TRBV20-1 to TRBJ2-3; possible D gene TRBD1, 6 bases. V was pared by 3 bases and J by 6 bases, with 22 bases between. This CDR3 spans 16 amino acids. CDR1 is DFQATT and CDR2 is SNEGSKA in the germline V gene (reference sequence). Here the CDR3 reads CSASPWAGVRADTQYF. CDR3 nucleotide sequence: TGCAGTGCTAGTCCGTGGGCAGGGGTAAGGGCCGATACGCAGTATTTT.

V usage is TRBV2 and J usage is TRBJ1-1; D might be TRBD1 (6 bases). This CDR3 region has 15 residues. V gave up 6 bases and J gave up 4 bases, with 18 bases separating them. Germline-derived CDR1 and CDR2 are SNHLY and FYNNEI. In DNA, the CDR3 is TGTGCCAGCAGGAAGGGCCGGGGGGCCAGCACTGAAGCTTTCTTT. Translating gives CASRKGRGASTEAFF.